Listed below are T cell receptor beta chains from one sample, sequenced in a study of shared clonotypes between healthy human individuals. Assay used: immunoSEQ multiplex PCR; TCRdb lists only in-frame clones, some missing. The sample records about 2 million clones, approximately 95% being singletons. Sample: naive CD4+ T cells sorted from blood. The source is a man aged 18 to 30 in good health. Each CDR3 is given with its conserved first and last residue.

v_gene: TRBV28; len: 14; CDR3aa: CASRVPSSGNTIYF
v_gene: TRBV10-3; len: 15; CDR3aa: CAISDGGTANEKLFF
v_gene: TRBV5-4; len: 16; CDR3aa: CASSFVWDREDYGYTF
v_gene: TRBV27; len: 14; CDR3aa: CASRPRTDNTEAFF
v_gene: TRBV6-6; len: 14; CDR3aa: CASSLRLAGLEQFF
v_gene: TRBV7-9; len: 12; CDR3aa: CASGRDGNEQFF
v_gene: TRBV5-4; len: 14; CDR3aa: CASSQARGSYEQYF
v_gene: TRBV7-2; len: 15; CDR3aa: CASSQTSGRGNEQYF
v_gene: TRBV6-6; len: 13; CDR3aa: CATQPQGNYGYTF
v_gene: TRBV19; len: 12; CDR3aa: CASTPDTGELFF
v_gene: TRBV14; len: 16; CDR3aa: CASSPRGAGVGNEQFF
v_gene: TRBV5-1; len: 15; CDR3aa: CASSGGQSIYNEQFF
v_gene: TRBV19; len: 14; CDR3aa: CASSPGQGNYGYTF
v_gene: TRBV28; len: 15; CDR3aa: CASSSPGEANYGYTF
v_gene: TRBV28; len: 15; CDR3aa: CASTRGVSRNQPQHF